The present T cell receptor beta chain was sequenced within a study of cytomegalovirus exposure and HLA in healthy donors. The PCR employed 60 Vbeta primers together with 13 Jbeta primers. Using immunoSEQ multiplex PCR, the repertoire was profiled, and TCRdb retains in-frame clones only, with some absent. This table has around 150,000 clones, 80% appearing once. Germline V CDR1 and CDR2: SGHTA, FQGNSA. The CDR3 length is 18 residues. Deletions cut 1 base from V and 2 bases from J, with 19 bases between. With respect to this clone: Its antigen remains unknown.

General study points: Sequencing depth roughly uniform across donors was assumed in presence/absence analyses.

Sequenced sample: PBMCs. The J gene is TRBJ2-3, the V gene TRBV7-2; possible D gene TRBD2, 7 bases. The clonotype originates from a man aged 18 to 30 in good health and CMV-seropositive. The CDR3 reads CASSLVSSGAGDTDTQYF. CDR3 DNA sequence: TGTGCCAGCAGCTTAGTTAGTTCGGGGGCGGGGGACACAGATACGCAGTATTTT.